Detailed here is one T cell receptor beta chain. Its antigen is still unknown. Selected positively for CCR7 and CD45RO-negative, naive CD8 cells excluded terminally differentiated effector memory CD45RA+ cells. This record comes from a study of shared clonotypes between healthy human individuals. Study summary: Every donor yielded three CD4 naive, three CD4 memory, two CD8 naive and one CD8 memory plate. Study results and limitations: The generation probabilities recorded for non-shared clonotypes fell below those of clonotypes shared by all four donors.

Assay: immunoSEQ multiplex PCR; the TCRdb copy retains only in-frame clones and omits some. This table holds about 1.9 million clones, around 93% found once. Trimming removed 1 base from V and 1 base from J; junction bases left unmatched: 3. The germline CDR1 and CDR2 sequences are MDHEN and SYDVKM. CDR3 length: 18 residues. The rearrangement links TRBV28 to TRBJ2-6, with TRBD1 identical over 11 bases. The source is a man aged 18 to 35 in good health. Some clones in this sample may be carry-over from other donors' samples. Sequenced: naive CD8+ T cells from PBMCs. The CDR3 is CASSLSDRGRSGANVLTF. The CDR3 bases are TGTGCCAGCAGTTTATCGGACAGGGGGCGATCTGGGGCCAACGTCCTGACTTTC.